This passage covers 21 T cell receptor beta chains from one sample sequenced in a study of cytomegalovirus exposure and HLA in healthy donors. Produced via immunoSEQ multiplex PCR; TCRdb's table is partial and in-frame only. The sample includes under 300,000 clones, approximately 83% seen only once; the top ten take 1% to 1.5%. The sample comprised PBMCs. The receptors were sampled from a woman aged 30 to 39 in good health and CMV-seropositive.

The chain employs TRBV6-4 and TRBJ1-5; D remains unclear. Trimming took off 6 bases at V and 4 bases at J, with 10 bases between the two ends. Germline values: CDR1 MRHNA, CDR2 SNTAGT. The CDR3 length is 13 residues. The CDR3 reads CASSPTVNQPQHF. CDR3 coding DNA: TGTGCCAGCAGCCCTACAGTAAATCAGCCCCAGCATTTT.

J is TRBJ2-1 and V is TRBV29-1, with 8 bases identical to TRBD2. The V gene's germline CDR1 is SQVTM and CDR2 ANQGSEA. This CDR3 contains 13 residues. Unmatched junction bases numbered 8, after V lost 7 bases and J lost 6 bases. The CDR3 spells CSERGRLGNEQFF. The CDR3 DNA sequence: TGCAGCGAACGCGGGAGGTTGGGCAATGAGCAGTTCTTC.

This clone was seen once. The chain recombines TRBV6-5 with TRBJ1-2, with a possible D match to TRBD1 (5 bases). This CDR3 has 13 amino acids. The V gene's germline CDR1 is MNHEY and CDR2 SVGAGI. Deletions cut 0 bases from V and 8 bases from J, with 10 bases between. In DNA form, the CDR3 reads TGTGCCAGCAGTTACTCGAAAGCAGGGGGCTACACCTTC. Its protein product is CASSYSKAGGYTF.

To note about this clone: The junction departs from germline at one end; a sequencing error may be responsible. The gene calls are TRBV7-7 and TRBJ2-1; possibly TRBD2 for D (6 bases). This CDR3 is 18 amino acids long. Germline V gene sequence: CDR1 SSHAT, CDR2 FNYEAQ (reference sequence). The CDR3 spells CASSARGGSRSSYNEQFF. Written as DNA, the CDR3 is TGTGCTAGCAGCGCTCGTGGGGGGAGCCGGAGCTCCTACAATGAGCAGTTCTTC.

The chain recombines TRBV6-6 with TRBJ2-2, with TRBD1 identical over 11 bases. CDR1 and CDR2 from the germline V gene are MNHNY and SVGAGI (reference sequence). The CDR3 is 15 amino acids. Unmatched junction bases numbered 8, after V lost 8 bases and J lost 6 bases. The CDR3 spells CASSPGQGGPGELFF. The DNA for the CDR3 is TGTGCCAGCTCCCCGGGACAGGGGGGACCCGGGGAGCTGTTTTTT.

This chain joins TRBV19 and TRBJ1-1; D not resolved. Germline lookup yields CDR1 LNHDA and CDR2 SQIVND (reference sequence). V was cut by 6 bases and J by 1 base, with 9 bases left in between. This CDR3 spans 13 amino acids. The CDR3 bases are TGTGCCAGTAGGACTAAAGAGAACACTGAAGCTTTCTTT. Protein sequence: CASRTKENTEAFF.

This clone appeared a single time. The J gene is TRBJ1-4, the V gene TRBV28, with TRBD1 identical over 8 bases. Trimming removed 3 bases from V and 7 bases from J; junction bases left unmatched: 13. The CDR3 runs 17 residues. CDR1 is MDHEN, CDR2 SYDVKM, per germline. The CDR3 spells CASSFLDRAVKGEKLFF. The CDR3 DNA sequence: TGTGCCAGCAGTTTCCTGGACAGGGCCGTTAAGGGTGAAAAACTGTTTTTT.

CDR3 nucleotides: TGTGCCAGCAGCCCCAGGACTAGCGGCGGGGATGAGCAGTTCTTC. Translating gives CASSPRTSGGDEQFF. The J gene is TRBJ2-1, the V gene TRBV9; TRBD2 aligns across 10 bases. In germline, CDR1 is SGDLS, CDR2 YYNGEE. The trim removed 4 bases at V and 8 bases at J, leaving 9 bases unmatched. The CDR3 runs to 15 residues.

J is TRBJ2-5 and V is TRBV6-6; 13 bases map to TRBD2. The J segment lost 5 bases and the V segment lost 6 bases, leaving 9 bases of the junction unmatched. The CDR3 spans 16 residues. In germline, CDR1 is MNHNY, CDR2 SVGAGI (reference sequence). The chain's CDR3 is CASSPRLAGGGETQYF. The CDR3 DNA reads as TGTGCCAGCAGCCCCAGACTAGCGGGAGGAGGGGAGACCCAGTACTTC.

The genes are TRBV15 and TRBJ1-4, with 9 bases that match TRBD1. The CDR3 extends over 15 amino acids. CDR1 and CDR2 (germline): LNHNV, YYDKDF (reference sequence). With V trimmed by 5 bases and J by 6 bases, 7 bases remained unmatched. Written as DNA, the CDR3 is TGTGCCACCAGCTTACACACAGGGGGCTATGAAAAACTGTTTTTT. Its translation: CATSLHTGGYEKLFF. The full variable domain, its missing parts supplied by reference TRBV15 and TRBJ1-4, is DAMVIQNPRYQVTQFGKPVTLSCSQTLNHNVMYWYQQKSSQAPKLLFHYYDKDFNNEADTPDNFQSRRPNTSFCFLDIRSPGLGDTAMYLCATSLHTGGYEKLFFGSGTQLSVL.

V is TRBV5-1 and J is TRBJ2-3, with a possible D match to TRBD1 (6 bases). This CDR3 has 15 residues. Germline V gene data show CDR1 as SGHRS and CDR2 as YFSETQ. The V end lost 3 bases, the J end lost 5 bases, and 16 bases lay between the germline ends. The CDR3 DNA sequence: TGCGCCAGCAGCTCACATCCAGGGGAAGGAGATACGCAGTATTTT. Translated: CASSSHPGEGDTQYF.

CDR3 bases: TGTGCCAGCAGGACCGTGACTAGCGGAGCTGCCTACTCGACCTACAATGAGCAGTTCTTC. Protein: CASRTVTSGAAYSTYNEQFF. The chain recombines TRBV2 with TRBJ2-1; TRBD2 matches 9 bases. The CDR3 totals 20 residues. V dropped 6 bases and J dropped 2; count of bases not matched to a gene: 20. Germline lookup yields CDR1 SNHLY and CDR2 FYNNEI. Filled out from reference TRBV2 and TRBJ2-1, the complete variable domain reads EPEVTQTPSHQVTQMGQEVILRCVPISNHLYFYWYRQILGQKVEFLVSFYNNEISEKSEIFDDQFSVERPDGSNFTLKIRSTKLEDSAMYFCASRTVTSGAAYSTYNEQFFGPGTRLTVL.

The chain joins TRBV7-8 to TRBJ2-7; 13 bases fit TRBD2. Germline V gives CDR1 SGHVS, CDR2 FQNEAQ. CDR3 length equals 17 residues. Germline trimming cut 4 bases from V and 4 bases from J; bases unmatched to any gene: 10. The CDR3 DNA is TGTGCCAGCAGCTCGACCGGGACTAGCGGGACCTTTTACGAGCAGTACTTC. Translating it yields CASSSTGTSGTFYEQYF.

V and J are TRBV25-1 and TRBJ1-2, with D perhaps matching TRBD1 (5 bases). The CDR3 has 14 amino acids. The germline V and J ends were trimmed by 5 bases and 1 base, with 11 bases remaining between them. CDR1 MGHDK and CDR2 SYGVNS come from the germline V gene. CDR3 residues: CASSKGLGNYGYTF. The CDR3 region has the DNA TGTGCCAGCAGTAAGGGGCTGGGTAACTATGGCTACACCTTC.

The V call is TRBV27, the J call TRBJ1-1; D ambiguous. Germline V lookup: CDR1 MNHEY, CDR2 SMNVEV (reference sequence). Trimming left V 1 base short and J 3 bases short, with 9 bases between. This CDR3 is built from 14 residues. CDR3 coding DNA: TGTGCCAGCAGTTTATTTGCTCGGTACACTGAAGCTTTCTTT. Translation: CASSLFARYTEAFF.

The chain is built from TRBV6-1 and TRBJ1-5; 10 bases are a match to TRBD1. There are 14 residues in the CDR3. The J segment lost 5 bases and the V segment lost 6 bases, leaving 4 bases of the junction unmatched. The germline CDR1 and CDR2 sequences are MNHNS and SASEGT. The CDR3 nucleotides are TGTGCCAGCAGAACGACAGGGGGCGATCAGCCCCAGCATTTT. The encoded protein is CASRTTGGDQPQHF.

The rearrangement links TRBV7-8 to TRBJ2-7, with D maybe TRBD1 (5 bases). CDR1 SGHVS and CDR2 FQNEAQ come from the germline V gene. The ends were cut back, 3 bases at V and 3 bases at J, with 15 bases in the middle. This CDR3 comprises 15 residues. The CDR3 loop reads CASSFRDPTVYEQYF. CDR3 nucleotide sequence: TGTGCCAGCAGCTTCAGAGACCCGACAGTCTACGAGCAGTACTTC.

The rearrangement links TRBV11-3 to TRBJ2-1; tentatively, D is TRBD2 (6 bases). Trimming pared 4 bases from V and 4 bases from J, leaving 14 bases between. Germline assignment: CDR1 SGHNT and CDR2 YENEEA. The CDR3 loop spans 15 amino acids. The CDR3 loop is CASSSPGLSYNEQFF. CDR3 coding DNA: TGTGCCAGCAGCTCACCGGGACTCTCATACAATGAGCAGTTCTTC.

Here the CDR3 DNA reads TGTGCCAGCAGCCAATACGTCTTAGCGGGAGGTTTCGATGAGCAGTTCTTC. Its protein is CASSQYVLAGGFDEQFF. The V call is TRBV4-2, the J call TRBJ2-1; TRBD2 agrees at 10 bases. Germline lookup yields CDR1 LGHNA and CDR2 YNFKEQ. CDR3 length: 17 residues. With V trimmed by 2 bases and J by 8 bases, 12 bases remained unmatched.

CDR3 in amino acids: CASSNPGPQYF. The CDR3, as DNA: TGTGCCAGCAGCAACCCAGGGCCGCAGTACTTC. The chain joins TRBV7-2 to TRBJ2-7; tentatively, D is TRBD1 (5 bases). CDR1 is SGHTA, CDR2 FQGNSA, per germline. The V end was cut by 5 bases, the J end by 9 bases, with 11 bases between. CDR3 length equals 11 residues.

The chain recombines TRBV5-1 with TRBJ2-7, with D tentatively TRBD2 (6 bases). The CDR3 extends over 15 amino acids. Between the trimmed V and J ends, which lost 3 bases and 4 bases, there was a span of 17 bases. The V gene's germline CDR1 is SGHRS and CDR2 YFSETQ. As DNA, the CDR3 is TGCGCCAGCAGCTCCTCGACTAGTTTGAAATACGAGCAGTACTTC. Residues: CASSSSTSLKYEQYF.